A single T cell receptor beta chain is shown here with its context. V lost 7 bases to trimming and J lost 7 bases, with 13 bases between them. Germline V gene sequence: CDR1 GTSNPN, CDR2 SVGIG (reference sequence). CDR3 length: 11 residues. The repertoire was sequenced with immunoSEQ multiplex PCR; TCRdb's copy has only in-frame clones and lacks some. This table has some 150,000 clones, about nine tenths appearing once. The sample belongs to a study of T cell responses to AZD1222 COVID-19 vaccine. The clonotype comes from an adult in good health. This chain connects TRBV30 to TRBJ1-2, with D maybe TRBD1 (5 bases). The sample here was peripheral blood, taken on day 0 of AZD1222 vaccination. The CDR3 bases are TGTGCCTCCAGGGAGCTGGGTGGCTACACCTTC. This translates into CASRELGGYTF.